A selection of T cell receptor beta chains follows, all from one sample in a study of cytomegalovirus exposure and HLA in healthy donors. Sequencing was performed with immunoSEQ multiplex PCR; in TCRdb, only in-frame clones are kept and a portion is missing. This table holds more than 100,000 clones, 70% to 80% found once. Input material: PBMCs. The source is a female donor in good health and CMV-seropositive. The CDR3 runs from the conserved cysteine through the conserved F or W. Each record gives: CDR3 protein, V gene, clone size. The size entry is marked missing in some rows and otherwise reads once, few, many or a size class.

CDR3 protein: CASSLIAGLAAGGQFF
V gene: TRBV5-1
clone size: .

CDR3 protein: CATSREGHADPYSNQPQHF
V gene: TRBV15
clone size: .

CDR3 protein: CASSAPWTANTGELFF
V gene: TRBV18
clone size: .

CDR3 protein: CASSRRTSGTNTDTQYF
V gene: TRBV4-1
clone size: .

CDR3 protein: CATSRGGQGDNEKLFF
V gene: TRBV15
clone size: .

CDR3 protein: CASSPPGSYEQYF
V gene: TRBV27
clone size: .

CDR3 protein: CASSQDQGGSGSGELFF
V gene: TRBV4-1
clone size: .

CDR3 protein: CASRDRFMEKLFF
V gene: TRBV6-1
clone size: .

CDR3 protein: CASSLQGYEQYF
V gene: TRBV7-8
clone size: .

CDR3 protein: CASSKRERLETQYF
V gene: TRBV27
clone size: .

CDR3 protein: CASSLAAPRSGANVLTF
V gene: TRBV5-1
clone size: few

CDR3 protein: CASSLEASGTSWETQYF
V gene: TRBV5-4
clone size: once

CDR3 protein: CSVLTLGQGETQYF
V gene: TRBV29-1
clone size: once

CDR3 protein: CASRPKGLAGTGELFF
V gene: TRBV7-9
clone size: .

CDR3 protein: CASSLWGGPETQYF
V gene: TRBV5-1
clone size: .

CDR3 protein: CASSLGAGNYGYTF
V gene: TRBV7-9
clone size: .

CDR3 protein: CASQLDYRNYEQYF
V gene: TRBV21-1
clone size: .

CDR3 protein: CASSLGDRGSYGYTF
V gene: TRBV7-8
clone size: .

CDR3 protein: CASSTYRGEQYF
V gene: TRBV18
clone size: .

CDR3 protein: CSVAGSSYNSPLHF
V gene: TRBV29-1
clone size: .

CDR3 protein: CASSSPGVLYQPQHF
V gene: TRBV28
clone size: .

CDR3 protein: CASSLTGQALNEKLFF
V gene: TRBV5-1
clone size: .

CDR3 protein: CASSPTSGRRDEQFF
V gene: TRBV18
clone size: once

CDR3 protein: CASSHGPGQGGYTF
V gene: TRBV18
clone size: .

CDR3 protein: CASSGTGYGYTF
V gene: TRBV19
clone size: .

CDR3 protein: CASTPAPRNEQFF
V gene: TRBV6-1
clone size: few

CDR3 protein: CASSVAEGTEAFF
V gene: TRBV9
clone size: .

CDR3 protein: CASTQGLQSNQPQHF
V gene: TRBV2
clone size: once